Below, one TCR beta chain is given with its context. Seattle-derived patients entered the study during active infection and were followed longitudinally. The protocol was immunoSEQ multiplex PCR, while the TCRdb copy is restricted to in-frame clones and leaves out a portion. This table has roughly 120,000 clones, more than 80% appearing once. This record comes from a study of blood T cell repertoires in COVID-19. The germline V and J ends were trimmed by 4 bases and 4 bases, with 14 bases remaining between them. Germline lookup yields CDR1 SGHTA and CDR2 FQGNSA. There are 15 residues in the CDR3. This chain connects TRBV7-2 to TRBJ1-5, with D possibly TRBD1 on 6 matching bases. Source material: peripheral blood. This clonotype originated in a woman aged 80 or over with COVID-19, enrolled during active disease. The chain's CDR3 is CASSSGGAGNQPQHF. The CDR3 DNA follows: TGTGCCAGCAGCTCTGGGGGCGCCGGAAATCAGCCCCAGCATTTT. Full variable domain (outside the CDR3, taken from reference TRBV7-2 and TRBJ1-5): GAGVSQSPSNKVTEKGKDVELRCDPISGHTALYWYRQSLGQGLEFLIYFQGNSAPDKSGLPSDRFSAERTGGSVSTLTIQRTQQEDSAVYLCASSSGGAGNQPQHFGDGTRLSIL.